These T cell receptor beta chains were read from a single sample in a study of persistence of HIV-infected CD4 T cells. These receptors are not linked to any known antigen. Repertoires were generated with immunoSEQ multiplex PCR, while TCRdb's copy carries only in-frame clones and drops some. The sample lists roughly 41,000 clones, over 80% occurring once. Source: CD4+ T cells sorted from PBMCs after approximately 20-hour stimulation, taken from a patient who received antiretroviral therapy. The receptor source for this set is an adult man with HIV who was CMV-seropositive. Each CDR3 is given with its conserved first and last residue. Each record gives: CDR3 DNA, CDR3 protein, J gene, V gene, D gene, clone size. The D gene is left open where the match is weak. Clone size is stated in some rows and not others, as once, few, many or a class when expanded.

TGTGCCAGCAGCCCGATAGGGACAGCTATCTCTGGGGCCAACGTCCTGACTTTC CASSPIGTAISGANVLTF TRBJ2-6 TRBV7-3 TRBD1 .
TGTGCCAGCAGCCAACCCAGGACAGAGCGTGAAGCTTTCTTT CASSQPRTEREAFF TRBJ1-1 TRBV4-2 . .
TGTGCCAGCACCAACGAGGTCGACGAGCAGTACTTC CASTNEVDEQYF TRBJ2-7 TRBV6-5 . .
TGTGCCAGCAGCGGGGGGGGCTCTTCACCCCTCCACTTT CASSGGGSSPLHF TRBJ1-6 TRBV9 . .
TGTGCCAGCATTGAGGGGGGTTCGGGGGAAAAACTGTTTTTT CASIEGGSGEKLFF TRBJ1-4 TRBV28 . .
TGTGCCAGCAGCTGGACAGGTTCTAATGAAAAACTGTTTTTT CASSWTGSNEKLFF TRBJ1-4 TRBV5-6 TRBD1 .
TGTGCCAGCAGTCTTACCGGGACAGGACCTTACGAGCAGTACTTC CASSLTGTGPYEQYF TRBJ2-7 TRBV27 TRBD1 few
TGTGCCACCAGTGATTCGATCTCTGGGGCCAACGTCCTGACTTTC CATSDSISGANVLTF TRBJ2-6 TRBV24-1 . once
TGTGCCACCTCGGGGTTCACTAGCACAGATACGCAGTATTTT CATSGFTSTDTQYF TRBJ2-3 TRBV7-8 . once
TGTGCCAGCAGTGACAGGGACCACGAGCAGTACTTC CASSDRDHEQYF TRBJ2-7 TRBV6-1 . .
TGTGCCAGCAGCTTGGCCAACAGGGGTGGTAATGAAAAACTGTTTTTT CASSLANRGGNEKLFF TRBJ1-4 TRBV5-4 TRBD1 .
TGTGCCAGCACCCCCGACAGGGGCCCCACTGAAGCTTTCTTT CASTPDRGPTEAFF TRBJ1-1 TRBV9 TRBD1 few
TGTGCCAGCAGTTTAGGGCGGGGGCAGCCCCAGCATTTT CASSLGRGQPQHF TRBJ1-5 TRBV27 . .
TGTGCCAGCAGTCCCTACGGAGGGGCAAGCGAGCAGTACTTC CASSPYGGASEQYF TRBJ2-7 TRBV28 . .
TGTGCCAGCAGCCTCGACGGAGGGGACACTGAAGCTTTCTTT CASSLDGGDTEAFF TRBJ1-1 TRBV7-9 . .
TGTGCCAGCAGCTTAGGGACTAGCGGGCCACAAAACATTCAGTACTTC CASSLGTSGPQNIQYF TRBJ2-4 TRBV7-8 TRBD2 .
TGTGCCAGCAGCCCTACATCCCAAAGCCCTACGCAGTATTTT CASSPTSQSPTQYF TRBJ2-3 TRBV5-6 . .
TGTGCCATCAGTGAGTCTAGCGGGGGGGTCACAGATACGCAGTATTTT CAISESSGGVTDTQYF TRBJ2-3 TRBV10-3 TRBD2 .
TGCAGCGTTGATAGTACGGGGAGTCAGCCCCAGCATTTT CSVDSTGSQPQHF TRBJ1-5 TRBV29-1 . .
TGTGCCAGGCGGGAAGGGGGGAGGAACACCGGGGAGCTGTTTTTT CARREGGRNTGELFF TRBJ2-2 TRBV6-5 . .
TGTGCCAGCAGTCCTGGGACTCTTCCACCCCTCCACTTT CASSPGTLPPLHF TRBJ1-6 TRBV27 . .
TGCGCCAGCAGCGTGACAGGGGGCACGTACAATGAGCAGTTCTTC CASSVTGGTYNEQFF TRBJ2-1 TRBV5-1 TRBD1 .
TGTGCCATCAGTGAGTCGGGGACGAACACCGGGGAGCTGTTTTTT CAISESGTNTGELFF TRBJ2-2 TRBV10-3 . .
TGTGCCAGCAAGGGAGGGGGCGAAACTGAAGCTTTCTTT CASKGGGETEAFF TRBJ1-1 TRBV2 TRBD1 .
TGTGCCAGCAGTTCCGCAGGGGGTGGTTCCTACGAGCAGTACTTC CASSSAGGGSYEQYF TRBJ2-7 TRBV6-2/TRBV6-3 TRBD1 .
TGTGCCAGCTCACCAGCAGGGAGCACAGATACGCAGTATTTT CASSPAGSTDTQYF TRBJ2-3 TRBV18 . .
TGTGCCAGCAGTTACTCGGGTGACCCAAGAGGCTATGGCTACACCTTC CASSYSGDPRGYGYTF TRBJ1-2 TRBV6-5 . .
TGTGCCAGCTCATCGGGGGACAGGGGGGATGAAAAACTGTTTTTT CASSSGDRGDEKLFF TRBJ1-4 TRBV18 TRBD1 .